The rows below give T cell receptor beta chains drawn from one sample of a study of regulatory T cells in long-lasting Graves disease. TCRdb re-analysed the multiplex PCR reads in MiXCR, keeping a single row per CDR3 protein. The repertoire holds roughly 400,000 distinct CDR3 sequences, around 20% seen once, with about a fifth in the top ten. Specimen: peripheral blood mononuclear cells (PBMCs), collected when the disease was refractory, from a patient treated with antithyroid drugs. The source of these receptors is a female donor with Graves disease. Each CDR3 is given with its conserved first and last residue. D genes are given only for firm matches. Expanded clones get a size class; other rows say once, few or many, or leave the size out.

>TRBV3-1|TRBJ2-3|-|-
TGTGCCAGCAGCCAAGGGCGGGGAGCTACTAATACGCAGTATTTT
CASSQGRGATNTQYF
>TRBV6-2/TRBV6-3|TRBJ2-5|-|TRBD2
TGTGCCAGCAGTTACCCTAGCGGGAGAGGGGTCCAAGAGACCCAGTACTTC
CASSYPSGRGVQETQYF
>TRBV11-2|TRBJ2-1|-|TRBD2
TGTGCCAGCAGCCACCGGACTAGCGGGACGAGCTCCTACAATGAGCAGTTCTTC
CASSHRTSGTSSYNEQFF
>TRBV18|TRBJ1-1|-|-
TGTGCCAGCTCACCAGGGCAGGGTGCCGTGTACACTGAAGCTTTCTTT
CASSPGQGAVYTEAFF
>TRBV12-3/TRBV12-4|TRBJ1-1|few|TRBD1
TGTGCCAGCACCAGGGGGCTCGCTGAAGCTTTCTTT
CASTRGLAEAFF
>TRBV11-2|TRBJ2-7|few|-
TGTGCCAGCAGCCCAGGGACATCGTTCGAGCAGTACTTC
CASSPGTSFEQYF
>TRBV3-1|TRBJ2-7|-|-
TGTGCCAGCAGCCAGCGGGGTAGAGATTCCTACGAGCAGTACTTC
CASSQRGRDSYEQYF
>TRBV6-1|TRBJ1-5|many|TRBD1
TGTGCCAGCAGTACAACAGGGGCGGAGAGCAATCAGCCCCAGCATTTT
CASSTTGAESNQPQHF
>TRBV6-2/TRBV6-3|TRBJ2-3|-|-
TGTGCCAGCAGTTACCGACCGTCCACAGATACGCAGTATTTT
CASSYRPSTDTQYF
>TRBV12-3/TRBV12-4|TRBJ2-7|-|-
TGTGCCAGCACCCGGCAGGGTGGCTACGAGCAGTACTTC
CASTRQGGYEQYF
>TRBV10-1|TRBJ2-5|many|-
TGCGCCAGCAGTGAGTTAGGCCAAGAGACCCAGTACTTC
CASSELGQETQYF
>TRBV20-1|TRBJ2-1|-|-
TGCAGTGCTAGAAAAGCAGTCAACAATGAGCAGTTCTTC
CSARKAVNNEQFF
>TRBV11-2|TRBJ2-1|-|-
TGTGCCAGCAGCTTACCTCCCCGGAATGAGCAGTTCTTC
CASSLPPRNEQFF
>TRBV6-1|TRBJ2-7|few|TRBD2
TGTGCCAGCCAACGGACTAGCGGGGACCTCTACGAGCAGTACTTC
CASQRTSGDLYEQYF
>TRBV19|TRBJ2-5|-|-
TGTGCCAGTAGTATAGTATCGGGGGGCGCGGCGGAGACCCAGTACTTC
CASSIVSGGAAETQYF
>TRBV7-6|TRBJ1-1|many|-
TGTGCCAGCAGCTTAGGGGAAGGCGCTGAAGCTTTCTTT
CASSLGEGAEAFF
>TRBV6-1|TRBJ2-2|-|TRBD1
TGTGCCAGCAGTAGGACAGGGGTGCCTTCCGGGGAGCTGCTTTTT
CASSRTGVPSGELLF